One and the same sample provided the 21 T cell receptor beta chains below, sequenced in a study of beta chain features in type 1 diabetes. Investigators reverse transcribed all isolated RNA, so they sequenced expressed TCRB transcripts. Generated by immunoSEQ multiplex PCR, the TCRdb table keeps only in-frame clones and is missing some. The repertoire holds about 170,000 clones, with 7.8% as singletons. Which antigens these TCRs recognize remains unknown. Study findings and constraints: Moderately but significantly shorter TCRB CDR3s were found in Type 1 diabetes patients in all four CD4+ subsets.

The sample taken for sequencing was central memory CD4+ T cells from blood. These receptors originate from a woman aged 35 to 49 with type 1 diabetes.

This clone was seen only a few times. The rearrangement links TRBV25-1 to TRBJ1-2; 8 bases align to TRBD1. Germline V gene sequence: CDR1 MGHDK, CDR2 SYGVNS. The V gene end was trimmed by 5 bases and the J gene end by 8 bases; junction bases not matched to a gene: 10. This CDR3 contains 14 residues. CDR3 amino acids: CASSLTGGIGGYTF. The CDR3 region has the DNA TGTGCCAGCAGTTTAACAGGGGGAATAGGAGGCTACACCTTC.

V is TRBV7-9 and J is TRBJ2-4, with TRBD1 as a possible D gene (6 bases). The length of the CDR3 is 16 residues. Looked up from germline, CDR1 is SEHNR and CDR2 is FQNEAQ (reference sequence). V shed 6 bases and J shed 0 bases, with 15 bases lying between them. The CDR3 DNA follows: TGTGCCAGCAGTCCCGTGGGGGCCCTAGCCAAAAACATTCAGTACTTC. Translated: CASSPVGALAKNIQYF.

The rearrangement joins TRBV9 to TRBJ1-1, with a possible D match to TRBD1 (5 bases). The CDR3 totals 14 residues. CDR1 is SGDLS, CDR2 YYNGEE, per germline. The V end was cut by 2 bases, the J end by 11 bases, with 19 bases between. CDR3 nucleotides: TGTGCCAGCAGCGTCACGCCGGAGGGGCGTATGGCTTTCTTT. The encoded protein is CASSVTPEGRMAFF.

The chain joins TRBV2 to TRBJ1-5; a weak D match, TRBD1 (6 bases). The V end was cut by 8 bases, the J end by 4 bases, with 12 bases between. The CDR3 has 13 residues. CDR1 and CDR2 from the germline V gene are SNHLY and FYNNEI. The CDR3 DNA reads TGTGCCAGCTGTCGGACAGAAAATCAGCCCCAGCATTTT. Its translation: CASCRTENQPQHF.

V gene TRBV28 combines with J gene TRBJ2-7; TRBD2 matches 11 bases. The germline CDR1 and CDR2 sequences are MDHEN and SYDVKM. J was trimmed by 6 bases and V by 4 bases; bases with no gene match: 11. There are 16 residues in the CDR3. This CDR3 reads CASSSLAGGALGEQYF. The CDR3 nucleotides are TGTGCCAGCAGTTCGCTAGCGGGAGGCGCCTTGGGCGAGCAGTACTTC.

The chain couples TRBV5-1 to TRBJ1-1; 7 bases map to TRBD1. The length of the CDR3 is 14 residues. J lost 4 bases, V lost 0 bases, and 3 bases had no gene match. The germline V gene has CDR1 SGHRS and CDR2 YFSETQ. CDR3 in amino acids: CASSLEGAGTEAFF. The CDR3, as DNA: TGCGCCAGCAGCTTGGAGGGGGCGGGCACTGAAGCTTTCTTT.

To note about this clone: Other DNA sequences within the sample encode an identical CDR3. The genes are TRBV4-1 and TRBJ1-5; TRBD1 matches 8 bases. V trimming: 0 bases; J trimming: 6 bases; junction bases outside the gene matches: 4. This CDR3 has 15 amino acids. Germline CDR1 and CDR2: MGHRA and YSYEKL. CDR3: CASSQDGQGSQPQHF. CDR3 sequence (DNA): TGCGCCAGCAGCCAAGACGGACAGGGCAGTCAGCCCCAGCATTTT.

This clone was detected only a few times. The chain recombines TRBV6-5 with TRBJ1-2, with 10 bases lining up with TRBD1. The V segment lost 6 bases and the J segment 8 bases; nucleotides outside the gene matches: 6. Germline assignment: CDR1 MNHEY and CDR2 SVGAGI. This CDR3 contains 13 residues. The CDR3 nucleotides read TGTGCCAGCAGCTCGGACAGGGGGTTCGGCTACACCTTC. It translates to CASSSDRGFGYTF.

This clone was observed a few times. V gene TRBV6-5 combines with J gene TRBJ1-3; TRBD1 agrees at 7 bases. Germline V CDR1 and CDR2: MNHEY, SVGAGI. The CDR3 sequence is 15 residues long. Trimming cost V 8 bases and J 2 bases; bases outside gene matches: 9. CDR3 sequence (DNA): TGTGCCAGCTCTCAGGAGGGGGCTGCTGGAAACACCATATATTTT. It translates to CASSQEGAAGNTIYF.

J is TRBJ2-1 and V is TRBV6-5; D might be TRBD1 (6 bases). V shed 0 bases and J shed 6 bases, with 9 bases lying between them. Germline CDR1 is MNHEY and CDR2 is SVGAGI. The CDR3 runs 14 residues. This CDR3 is CASSYSGQINEQFF. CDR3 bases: TGTGCCAGCAGTTACTCCGGACAGATCAATGAGCAGTTCTTC.

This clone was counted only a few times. DNA of the CDR3: TGTGCCTTACGCTATGAAAATACGCAGTATTTT. This gives the protein CALRYENTQYF. The V and J genes are TRBV30 and TRBJ2-3; D is uncertain. CDR1 GTSNPN and CDR2 SVGIG come from the germline V gene (reference sequence). The CDR3 runs to 11 residues. Trimming shortened V by 7 bases and J by 7 bases, and 12 bases separated the two germline ends. Together with reference TRBV30 and TRBJ2-3, the CDR3 gives the full variable domain: SQTIHQWPATLVQPVGSPLSLECTVEGTSNPNLYWYRQAAGRGLQLLFYSVGIGQISSEVPQNLSASRPQDRQFILSSKKLLLSDSGFYLCALRYENTQYFGPGTRLTVL.

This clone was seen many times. This CDR3 reads CASSPGNTGELFF. As DNA, the CDR3 is TGTGCCAGCAGCCCCGGGAACACCGGGGAGCTGTTTTTT. V and J are TRBV11-3 and TRBJ2-2, with D hard to call. Trimming took off 5 bases at V and 1 base at J, with 5 bases between the two ends. Per the germline V gene, CDR1 is SGHNT and CDR2 is YENEEA. The CDR3 has 13 residues.

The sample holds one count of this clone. CDR3 bases: TGTGCCAGCAGCTTAAACGGGAATCAGCCCCAGCATTTT. Translating gives CASSLNGNQPQHF. The chain employs TRBV11-1 and TRBJ1-5; D is unresolved. This CDR3 is built from 13 residues. Germline V gene data show CDR1 as SGHAT and CDR2 as FQDESV (reference sequence). V was clipped by 2 bases and J by 4 bases, with 6 bases between them.

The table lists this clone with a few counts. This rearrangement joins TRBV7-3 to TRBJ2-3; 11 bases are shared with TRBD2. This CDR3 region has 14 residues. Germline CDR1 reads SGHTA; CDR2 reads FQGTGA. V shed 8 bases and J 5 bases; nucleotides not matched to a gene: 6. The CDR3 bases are TGTGCCAGCTCAAATCTAGCGGGAGGAGATACGCAGTATTTT. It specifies CASSNLAGGDTQYF.

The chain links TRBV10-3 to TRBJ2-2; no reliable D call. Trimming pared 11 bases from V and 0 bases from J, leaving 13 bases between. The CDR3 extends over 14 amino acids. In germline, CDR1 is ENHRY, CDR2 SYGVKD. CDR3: CASRFLANTGELFF. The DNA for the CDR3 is TGTGCCTCGAGATTCCTCGCGAACACCGGGGAGCTGTTTTTT.

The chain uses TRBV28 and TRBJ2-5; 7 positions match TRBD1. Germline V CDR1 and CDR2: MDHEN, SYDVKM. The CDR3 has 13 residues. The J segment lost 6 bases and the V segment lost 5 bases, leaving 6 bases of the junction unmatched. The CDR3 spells CASSGTVYQTQYF. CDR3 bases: TGTGCCAGCAGTGGGACAGTTTATCAGACCCAGTACTTC. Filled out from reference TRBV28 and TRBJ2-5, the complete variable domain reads DVKVTQSSRYLVKRTGEKVFLECVQDMDHENMFWYRQDPGLGLRLIYFSYDVKMKEKGDIPEGYSVSREKKERFSLILESASTNQTSMYLCASSGTVYQTQYFGPGTRLLVL.

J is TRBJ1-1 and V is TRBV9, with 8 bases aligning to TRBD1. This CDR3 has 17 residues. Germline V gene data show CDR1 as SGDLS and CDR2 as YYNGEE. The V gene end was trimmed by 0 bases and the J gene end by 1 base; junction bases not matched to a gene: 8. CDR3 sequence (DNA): TGTGCCAGCAGCGTAGGGCAGGGGGCCGTTTGGAACACTGAAGCTTTCTTT. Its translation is CASSVGQGAVWNTEAFF.

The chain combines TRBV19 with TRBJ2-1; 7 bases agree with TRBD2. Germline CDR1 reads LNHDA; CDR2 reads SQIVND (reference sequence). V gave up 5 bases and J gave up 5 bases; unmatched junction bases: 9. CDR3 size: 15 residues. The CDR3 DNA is TGTGCCAGTAGTCCCGCCGGGACTACGAACAATGAGCAGTTCTTC. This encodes CASSPAGTTNNEQFF.

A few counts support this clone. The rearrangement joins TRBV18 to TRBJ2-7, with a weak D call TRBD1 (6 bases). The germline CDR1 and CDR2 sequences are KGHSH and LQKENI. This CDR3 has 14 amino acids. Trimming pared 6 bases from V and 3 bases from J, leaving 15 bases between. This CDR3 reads CASSPPDRDYEQYF. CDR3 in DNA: TGTGCCAGCTCTCCTCCGGACAGAGACTACGAGCAGTACTTC.

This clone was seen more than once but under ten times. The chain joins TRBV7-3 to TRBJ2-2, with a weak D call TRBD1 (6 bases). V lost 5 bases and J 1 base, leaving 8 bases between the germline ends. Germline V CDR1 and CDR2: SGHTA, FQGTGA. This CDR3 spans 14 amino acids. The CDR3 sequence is CASSGGLNTGELFF. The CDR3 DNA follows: TGTGCCAGCAGCGGGGGCTTGAACACCGGGGAGCTGTTTTTT. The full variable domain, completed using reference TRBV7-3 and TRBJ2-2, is GAGVSQTPSNKVTEKGKYVELRCDPISGHTALYWYRQSLGQGPEFLIYFQGTGAADDSGLPNDRFFAVRPEGSVSTLKIQRTERGDSAVYLCASSGGLNTGELFFGEGSRLTVL.

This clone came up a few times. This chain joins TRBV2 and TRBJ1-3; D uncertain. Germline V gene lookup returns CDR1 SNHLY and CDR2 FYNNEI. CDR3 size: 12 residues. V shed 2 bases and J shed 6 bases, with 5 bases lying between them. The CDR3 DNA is TGTGCCAGCAGTGAATATCTAAACACCATATATTTT. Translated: CASSEYLNTIYF.